The 20 T cell receptor beta chains listed next were all sequenced from one sample in a study of TIL therapy for anti-PD-1-resistant metastatic lung cancer (dated by TCRdb to about 2021). The time point label corresponds to: pre-treatment sample, taken before nivolumab and TIL therapy. Using bias-controlled multiplex PCR with the immunoSEQ v3 hsTCRB kit, the TCR beta CDR3 regions were amplified from genomic DNA. This immuneACCESS table, as held by TCRdb, lists in-frame sequences with V and J called but not all clones. Of the missing ones, under half trace to an unresolved V gene in checked studies; the others have no known cause. Across this sample there are some 50,000 clones, with 79% seen only once. The ten biggest clones cover over 12% of the sample. The sample consisted of blood, taken at baseline. The receptors derive from a man aged 65-85 years with non-small cell lung cancer.

The chain links TRBV14 to TRBJ1-3; D is ambiguous. Germline V gene data show CDR1 as SGHDN and CDR2 as FVKESK. V was pared by 0 bases and J by 0 bases, with 6 bases between. The CDR3 covers 15 residues. The CDR3 sequence is CASSQDPSSGNTIYF. The CDR3 bases are TGTGCCAGCAGCCAAGATCCCAGCTCTGGAAACACCATATATTTT.

This chain uses TRBV5-1 with TRBJ1-1; D uncertain. The CDR3 length is 13 residues. Per the germline V gene, CDR1 is SGHRS and CDR2 is YFSETQ. The V end was cut by 4 bases, the J end by 1 base, with 8 bases between. The CDR3 spells CASSVQENTEAFF. The CDR3 DNA reads TGCGCCAGCAGCGTCCAGGAGAACACTGAAGCTTTCTTT. Drawing the rest from reference TRBV5-1 and TRBJ1-1, the complete variable domain is KAGVTQTPRYLIKTRGQQVTLSCSPISGHRSVSWYQQTPGQGLQFLFEYFSETQRNKGNFPGRFSGRQFSNSRSEMNVSTLELGDSALYLCASSVQENTEAFFGQGTRLTVV.

The rearrangement links TRBV5-8 to TRBJ2-7, with 7 bases aligning to TRBD1. V trimming: 2 bases; J trimming: 0 bases; junction bases outside the gene matches: 11. The CDR3 has 17 residues. Germline loops: CDR1 SGHTS, CDR2 YDEGEE. Here the CDR3 reads CASSFGRQGRFSYEQYF. The DNA for the CDR3 is TGTGCCAGCAGCTTTGGAAGACAGGGCCGATTCTCCTACGAGCAGTACTTC.

This chain uses TRBV7-9 with TRBJ1-1; no clear D gene. Trimming pared 5 bases from V and 1 base from J, leaving 11 bases between. From germline, CDR1 is SEHNR and CDR2 FQNEAQ (reference sequence). This CDR3 has 14 residues. CDR3 DNA: TGTGCCAGCAGCCCATGGGGAGAGAACACTGAAGCTTTCTTT. Translating it yields CASSPWGENTEAFF.

This chain uses TRBV29-1 with TRBJ2-1; no clear D gene. V lost 1 base to trimming and J lost 5 bases, with 12 bases between them. CDR1 and CDR2 from the germline V gene are SQVTM and ANQGSEA. This CDR3 has 14 residues. The CDR3 loop reads CSVEAVFSNNEQFF. CDR3 coding DNA: TGCAGCGTTGAAGCCGTATTTTCGAACAATGAGCAGTTCTTC.

This clone has more than one count but fewer than ten. The rearrangement links TRBV19 to TRBJ2-1, with no clear D. Germline CDR1 reads LNHDA; CDR2 reads SQIVND (reference sequence). V was shortened by 10 bases and J by 5 bases, with 18 bases between the two germline ends. The CDR3 covers 14 residues. Here the CDR3 DNA reads TGTGCCATAAGCCCCCGCCTCTCAGACAATGAGCAGTTCTTC. Translation: CAISPRLSDNEQFF.

As regards this clone: It is likely a read error, because the conserved phenylalanine at the end of the CDR3 is missing. The DNA is left out, because the CDR3 cannot be placed on it with certainty; the CDR3 is given as TCRdb lists it. This sequence joins TRBV20-1 and TRBJ2-7; the D call in the table, TRBD1, was not verified against the DNA. The CDR3 extends over 10 residues, inclusive of both ends. Looked up from germline, CDR1 is DFQATT and CDR2 is SNEGSKA (reference sequence). The CDR3 protein is CSARPGQGNI.

This sequence joins TRBV28 and TRBJ1-5, with 7 bases aligning to TRBD1. Per the germline V gene, CDR1 is MDHEN and CDR2 is SYDVKM. The CDR3 is 15 residues long. V was clipped by 6 bases and J by 4 bases; unmatched bases: 9. The CDR3 DNA reads as TGTGCCAGCAGGGTGGGACAGATCCGGAATCAGCCCCAGCATTTT. Translated, it gives CASRVGQIRNQPQHF.

The chain is built from TRBV6-1 and TRBJ2-1, with D unresolved. The V and J ends lost 5 bases and 6 bases respectively, with 8 bases between them. This CDR3 region has 12 residues. CDR1 MNHNS and CDR2 SASEGT come from the germline V gene. The CDR3 nucleotides read TGTGCCAGCAGTAATCCGGGCAATGAGCAGTTCTTC. Translation gives CASSNPGNEQFF.

The chain is built from TRBV6-1 and TRBJ1-4, with D tentatively TRBD1 (5 bases). The length of the CDR3 is 16 residues. The V and J ends lost 4 bases and 0 bases respectively, with 12 bases between them. Germline CDR1 is MNHNS and CDR2 is SASEGT. The CDR3 is CASSADGGATNEKLFF. The CDR3 DNA is TGTGCCAGCAGTGCCGATGGGGGGGCAACTAATGAAAAACTGTTTTTT.

This chain joins TRBV7-3 and TRBJ2-1, with D uncertain. Germline V gene sequence: CDR1 SGHTA, CDR2 FQGTGA. V lost 2 bases to trimming and J lost 0 bases, with 11 bases between them. The length of the CDR3 is 16 residues. The CDR3 DNA follows: TGTGCCAGCAGCTTAGACGGCGGAAGCTCCTACAATGAGCAGTTCTTC. Protein: CASSLDGGSSYNEQFF.

This rearrangement joins TRBV5-6 to TRBJ1-4; the D gene is possibly TRBD1 (5 bases). Looked up from germline, CDR1 is SGHDT and CDR2 is YYEEEE. This CDR3 spans 17 amino acids. Trimming left V 0 bases short and J 5 bases short, with 17 bases between. CDR3 coding DNA: TGTGCCAGCAGCTTGGAATTAGCAGGGATCAAGAATGAAAAACTGTTTTTT. It specifies CASSLELAGIKNEKLFF.

The V gene is TRBV18, the J gene TRBJ2-3; D not resolved. The V and J ends lost 6 bases and 2 bases respectively, with 3 bases between them. There are 11 residues in the CDR3. Germline CDR1 KGHSH, CDR2 LQKENI. The CDR3 bases are TGTGCCAGCTCGTACACAGATACGCAGTATTTT. It encodes CASSYTDTQYF.

V is TRBV9 and J is TRBJ2-1; the match to TRBD2 covers 14 bases. CDR1 and CDR2 from the germline V gene are SGDLS and YYNGEE. V gave up 2 bases and J gave up 7 bases; unmatched junction bases: 5. The CDR3 loop spans 16 amino acids. The CDR3 here is CASSVQRLAGGNEQFF. CDR3 bases: TGTGCCAGCAGCGTCCAACGACTAGCGGGAGGGAATGAGCAGTTCTTC. Together with reference TRBV9 and TRBJ2-1, the CDR3 gives the full variable domain: DSGVTQTPKHLITATGQRVTLRCSPRSGDLSVYWYQQSLDQGLQFLIQYYNGEERAKGNILERFSAQQFPDLHSELNLSSLELGDSALYFCASSVQRLAGGNEQFFGPGTRLTVL.

This clone has just one count. V is TRBV30 and J is TRBJ1-3; TRBD1 matches at 7 bases. The germline V gene has CDR1 GTSNPN and CDR2 SVGIG (reference sequence). The CDR3 runs 16 residues. The V and J ends lost 3 bases and 3 bases, in that order; junction bases with no gene match: 11. For the CDR3, the DNA is TGTGCCTGGAGACAACCCAGGGGGGTTAGTGGAAACACCATATATTTT. Its translation: CAWRQPRGVSGNTIYF. Supplemented by reference TRBV30 and TRBJ1-3, the full variable domain reads SQTIHQWPATLVQPVGSPLSLECTVEGTSNPNLYWYRQAAGRGLQLLFYSVGIGQISSEVPQNLSASRPQDRQFILSSKKLLLSDSGFYLCAWRQPRGVSGNTIYFGEGSWLTVV.

This chain joins TRBV10-3 and TRBJ2-2; TRBD1 matches 12 bases. The CDR3 is made up of 15 amino acids. The germline V gene has CDR1 ENHRY and CDR2 SYGVKD. V dropped 9 bases and J dropped 6; count of bases not matched to a gene: 8. CDR3 loop: CAMRSGDRGPGELFF. As DNA, the CDR3 is TGTGCCATGAGATCGGGGGACAGGGGGCCCGGGGAGCTGTTTTTT.

J is TRBJ1-1 and V is TRBV4-3, with D possibly being TRBD1 (5 bases). The V gene lost 0 bases and the J gene lost 5 bases, with 13 bases spanning the gap. This CDR3 has 15 amino acids. Germline loops: CDR1 LGHNA, CDR2 YSLEER. The DNA of the CDR3 is TGCGCCAGCAGCCAAGATCCCGGGGGATGGACTGAAGCTTTCTTT. Protein: CASSQDPGGWTEAFF.

This rearrangement joins TRBV7-9 to TRBJ2-7, with D tentatively TRBD2 (5 bases). Germline V gene sequence: CDR1 SEHNR, CDR2 FQNEAQ (reference sequence). CDR3 length equals 11 residues. V lost 8 bases, J lost 4 bases, and 9 bases lay in between. DNA for the CDR3: TGTGCCAGCGTCGGGGATTACGAGCAGTACTTC. Its protein is CASVGDYEQYF.

The V call is TRBV6-1, the J call TRBJ1-1; 9 nucleotides match TRBD1. Germline V gene data show CDR1 as MNHNS and CDR2 as SASEGT. Trimming took 4 bases from V and 4 from J; bases not matched to a gene: 4. The CDR3 spans 14 residues. DNA for the CDR3: TGTGCCAGCAGTGCCGGGACAGGGAGCACTGAAGCTTTCTTT. Its protein product is CASSAGTGSTEAFF.

The chain links TRBV10-3 to TRBJ1-5; D is ambiguous. The V end lost 2 bases, the J end lost 5 bases, and 7 bases lay between the germline ends. Germline CDR1 and CDR2: ENHRY and SYGVKD. This CDR3 region has 13 residues. CDR3 sequence reads: CAISEREDQPQHF. CDR3 nucleotides: TGTGCCATCAGTGAGAGGGAGGATCAGCCCCAGCATTTT.